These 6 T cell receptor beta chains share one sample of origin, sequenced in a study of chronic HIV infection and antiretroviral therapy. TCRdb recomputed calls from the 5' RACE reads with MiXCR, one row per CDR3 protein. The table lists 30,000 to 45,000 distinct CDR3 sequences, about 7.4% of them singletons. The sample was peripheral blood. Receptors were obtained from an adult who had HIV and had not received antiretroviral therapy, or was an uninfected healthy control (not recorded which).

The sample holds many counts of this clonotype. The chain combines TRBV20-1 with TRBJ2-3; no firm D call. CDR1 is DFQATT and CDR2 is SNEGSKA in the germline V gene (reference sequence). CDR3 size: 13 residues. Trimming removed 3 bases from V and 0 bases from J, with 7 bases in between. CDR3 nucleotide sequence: TGCAGTGCTAGCTACACTAGCACAGATACGCAGTATTTT. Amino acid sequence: CSASYTSTDTQYF.

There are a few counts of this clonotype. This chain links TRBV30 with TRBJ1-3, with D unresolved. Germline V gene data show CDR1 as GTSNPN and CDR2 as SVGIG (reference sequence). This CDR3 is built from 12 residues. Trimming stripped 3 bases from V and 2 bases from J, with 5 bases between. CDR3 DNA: TGTGCCTGGAGCAGGACTGGAAACACCATATATTTT. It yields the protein CAWSRTGNTIYF.

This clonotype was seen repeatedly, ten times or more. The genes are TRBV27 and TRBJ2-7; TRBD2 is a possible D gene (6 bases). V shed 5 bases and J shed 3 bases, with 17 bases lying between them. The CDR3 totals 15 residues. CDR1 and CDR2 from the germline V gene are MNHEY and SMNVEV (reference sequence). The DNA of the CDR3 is TGTGCCAGCAGTCCGAAAACGGGACTCCTCTACGAGCAGTACTTC. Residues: CASSPKTGLLYEQYF.

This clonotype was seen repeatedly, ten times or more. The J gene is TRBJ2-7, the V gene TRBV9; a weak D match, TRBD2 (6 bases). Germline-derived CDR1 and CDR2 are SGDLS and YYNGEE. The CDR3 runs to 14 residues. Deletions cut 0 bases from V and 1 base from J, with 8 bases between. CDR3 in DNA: TGTGCCAGCAGCGTAGGGGGGGATTCCTACGAGCAGTACTTC. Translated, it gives CASSVGGDSYEQYF.

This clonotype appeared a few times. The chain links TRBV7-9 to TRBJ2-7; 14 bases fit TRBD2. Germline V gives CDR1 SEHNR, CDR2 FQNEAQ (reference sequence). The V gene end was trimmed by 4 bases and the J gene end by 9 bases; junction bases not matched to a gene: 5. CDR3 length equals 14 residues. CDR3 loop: CASSSGLAGDGQYF. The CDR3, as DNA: TGTGCCAGCAGCTCGGGACTAGCGGGAGATGGGCAGTACTTC. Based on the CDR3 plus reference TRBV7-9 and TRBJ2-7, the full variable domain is DTGVSQNPRHKITKRGQNVTFRCDPISEHNRLYWYRQTLGQGPEFLTYFQNEAQLEKSRLLSDRFSAERPKGSFSTLEIQRTEQGDSAMYLCASSSGLAGDGQYFGPGTRLTVT.

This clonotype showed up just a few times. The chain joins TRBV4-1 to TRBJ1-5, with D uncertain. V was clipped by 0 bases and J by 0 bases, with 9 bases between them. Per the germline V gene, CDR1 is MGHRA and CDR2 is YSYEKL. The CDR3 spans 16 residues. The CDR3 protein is CASSQEPADSNQPQHF. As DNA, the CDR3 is TGCGCCAGCAGCCAAGAACCAGCGGATAGCAATCAGCCCCAGCATTTT.